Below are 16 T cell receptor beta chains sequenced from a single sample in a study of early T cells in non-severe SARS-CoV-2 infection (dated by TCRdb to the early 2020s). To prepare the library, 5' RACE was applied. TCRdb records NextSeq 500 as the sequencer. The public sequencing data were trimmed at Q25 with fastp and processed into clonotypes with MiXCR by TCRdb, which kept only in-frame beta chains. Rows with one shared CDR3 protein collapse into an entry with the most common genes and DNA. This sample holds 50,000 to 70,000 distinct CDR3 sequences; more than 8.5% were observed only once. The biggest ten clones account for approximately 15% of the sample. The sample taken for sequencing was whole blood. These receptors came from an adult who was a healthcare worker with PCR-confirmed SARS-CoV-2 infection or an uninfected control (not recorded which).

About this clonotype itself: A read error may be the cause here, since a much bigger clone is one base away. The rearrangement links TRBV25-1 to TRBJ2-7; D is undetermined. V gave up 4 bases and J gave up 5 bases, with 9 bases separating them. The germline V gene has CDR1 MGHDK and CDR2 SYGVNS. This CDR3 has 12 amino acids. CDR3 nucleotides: TGTGCCAGCAGTGCTCAGTCCCACGAGCAGTACTTC. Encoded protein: CASSAQSHEQYF.

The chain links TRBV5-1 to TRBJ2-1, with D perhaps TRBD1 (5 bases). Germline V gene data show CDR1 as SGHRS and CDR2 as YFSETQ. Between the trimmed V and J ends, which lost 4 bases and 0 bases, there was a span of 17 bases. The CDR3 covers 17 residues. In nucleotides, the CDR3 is TGCGCCAGCAGCCTGGGGTCAGGGCTTAGCTCCTACAATGAGCAGTTCTTC. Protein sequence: CASSLGSGLSSYNEQFF.

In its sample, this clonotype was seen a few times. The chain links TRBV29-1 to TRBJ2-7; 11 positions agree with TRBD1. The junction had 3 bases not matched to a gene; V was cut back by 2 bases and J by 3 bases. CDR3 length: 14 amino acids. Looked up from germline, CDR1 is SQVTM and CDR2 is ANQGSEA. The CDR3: CSVETGTGGYEQYF. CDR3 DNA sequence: TGCAGCGTTGAAACCGGGACAGGGGGCTACGAGCAGTACTTC.

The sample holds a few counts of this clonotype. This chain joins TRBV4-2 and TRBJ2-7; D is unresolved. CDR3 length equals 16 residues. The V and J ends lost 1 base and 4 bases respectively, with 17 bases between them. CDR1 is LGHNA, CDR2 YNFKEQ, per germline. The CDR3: CASSQGAGEGLYEQYF. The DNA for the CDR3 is TGTGCCAGCAGCCAAGGGGCCGGCGAAGGGCTTTACGAGCAGTACTTC.

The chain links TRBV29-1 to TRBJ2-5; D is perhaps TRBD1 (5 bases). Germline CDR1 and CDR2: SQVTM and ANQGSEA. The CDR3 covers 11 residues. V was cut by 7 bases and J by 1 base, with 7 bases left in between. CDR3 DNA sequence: TGCAGCGGTGACAGCCAAGAGACCCAGTACTTC. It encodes CSGDSQETQYF.

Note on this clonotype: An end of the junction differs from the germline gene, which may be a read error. The CDR3 region has the DNA TGTGCCAGCAGTTTTAGGACAGCGAGCTCCTATAATTCACCCCTTCACTTT. It specifies CASSFRTASSYNSPLHF. This rearrangement joins TRBV27 to TRBJ1-6; D possibly corresponds to TRBD1 (6 bases). Germline V gene lookup returns CDR1 MNHEY and CDR2 SMNVEV (reference sequence). This CDR3 has 17 amino acids.

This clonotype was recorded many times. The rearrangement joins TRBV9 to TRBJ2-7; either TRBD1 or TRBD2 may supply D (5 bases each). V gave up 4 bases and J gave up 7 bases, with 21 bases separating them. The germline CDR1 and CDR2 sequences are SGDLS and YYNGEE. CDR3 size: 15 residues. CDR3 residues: CASSPPAAQGGEQYF. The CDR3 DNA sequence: TGTGCCAGCAGCCCCCCAGCCGCCCAGGGCGGGGAGCAGTACTTC. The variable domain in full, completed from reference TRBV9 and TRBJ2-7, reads DSGVTQTPKHLITATGQRVTLRCSPRSGDLSVYWYQQSLDQGLQFLIQYYNGEERAKGNILERFSAQQFPDLHSELNLSSLELGDSALYFCASSPPAAQGGEQYFGPGTRLTVT.

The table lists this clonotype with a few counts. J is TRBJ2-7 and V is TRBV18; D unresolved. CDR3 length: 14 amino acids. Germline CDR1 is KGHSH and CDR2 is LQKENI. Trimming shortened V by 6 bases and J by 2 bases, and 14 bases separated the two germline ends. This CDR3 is CASSLGPLTYEQYF. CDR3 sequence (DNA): TGTGCCAGCTCCCTCGGACCTTTAACCTACGAGCAGTACTTC.

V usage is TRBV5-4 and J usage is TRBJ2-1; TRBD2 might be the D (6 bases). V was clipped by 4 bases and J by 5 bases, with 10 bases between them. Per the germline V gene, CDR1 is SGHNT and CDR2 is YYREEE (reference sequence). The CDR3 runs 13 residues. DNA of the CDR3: TGTGCCAGCAGCCCGGGACTCGACAATGAGCAGTTCTTC. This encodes CASSPGLDNEQFF.

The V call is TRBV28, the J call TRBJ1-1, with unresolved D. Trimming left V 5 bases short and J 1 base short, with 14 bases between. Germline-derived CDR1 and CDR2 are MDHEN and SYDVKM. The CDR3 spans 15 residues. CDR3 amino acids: CASSRYLPGNTEAFF. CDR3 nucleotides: TGTGCCAGCAGTCGTTACCTCCCCGGGAACACTGAAGCTTTCTTT.

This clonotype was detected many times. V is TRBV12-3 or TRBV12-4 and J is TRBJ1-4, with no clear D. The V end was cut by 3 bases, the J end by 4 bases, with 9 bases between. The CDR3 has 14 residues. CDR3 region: CASSFGQVNEKLFF. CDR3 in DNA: TGTGCCAGCAGTTTTGGGCAGGTTAATGAAAAACTGTTTTTT.

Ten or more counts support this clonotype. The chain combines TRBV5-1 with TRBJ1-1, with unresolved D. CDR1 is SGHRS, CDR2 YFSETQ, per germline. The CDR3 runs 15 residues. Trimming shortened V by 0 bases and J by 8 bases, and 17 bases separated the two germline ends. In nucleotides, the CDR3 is TGCGCCAGCAGCTTGGTATCTGATTTTATGATCGAAGCTTTCTTT. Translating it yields CASSLVSDFMIEAFF.

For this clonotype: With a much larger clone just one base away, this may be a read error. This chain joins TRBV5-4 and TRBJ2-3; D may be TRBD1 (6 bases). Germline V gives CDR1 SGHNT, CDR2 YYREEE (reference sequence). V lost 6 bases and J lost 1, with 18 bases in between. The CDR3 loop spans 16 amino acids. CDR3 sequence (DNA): TGTGCCAGCAACTCAATACAGGGACGGGGCACAGATACGCAGTATTTT. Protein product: CASNSIQGRGTDTQYF.

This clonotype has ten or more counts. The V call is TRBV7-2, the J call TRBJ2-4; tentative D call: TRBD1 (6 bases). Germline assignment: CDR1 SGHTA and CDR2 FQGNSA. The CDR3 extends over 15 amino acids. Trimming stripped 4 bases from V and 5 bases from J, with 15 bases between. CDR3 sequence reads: CASSSWTALENIQYF. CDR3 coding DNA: TGTGCCAGCAGCTCCTGGACAGCATTGGAAAACATTCAGTACTTC.

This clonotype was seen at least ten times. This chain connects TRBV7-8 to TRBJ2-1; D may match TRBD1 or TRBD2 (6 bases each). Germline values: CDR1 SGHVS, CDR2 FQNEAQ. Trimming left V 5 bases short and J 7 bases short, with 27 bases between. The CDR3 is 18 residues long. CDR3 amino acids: CASSRGGLGLALSNEQFF. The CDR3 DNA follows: TGTGCCAGCAGCCGAGGGGGACTTGGGCTAGCATTATCGAATGAGCAGTTCTTC.

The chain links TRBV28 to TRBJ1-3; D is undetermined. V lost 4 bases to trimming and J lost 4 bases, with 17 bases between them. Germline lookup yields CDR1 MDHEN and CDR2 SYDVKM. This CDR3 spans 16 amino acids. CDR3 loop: CASSYRRVAKGNTIYF. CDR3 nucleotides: TGTGCCAGCAGTTACCGACGAGTGGCGAAAGGAAACACCATATATTTT.